These 25 T cell receptor beta chains were all obtained from the same sample, sequenced in a study of OX40 agonist ivuxolimab in advanced cancers. Repertoires were generated with immunoSEQ multiplex PCR, while TCRdb's copy carries only in-frame clones and drops some. The data contain 60,000 to 100,000 clones, around 87% of them seen just once; the ten biggest clones take up just under 0.25%. The specimen comprised CD4+ or CD8+ T cells sorted from blood, sampled in a trial of the OX40 agonist ivuxolimab. The receptor source for this set is an adult with an advanced solid tumor such as melanoma, head and neck, liver or kidney cancer.

This clone was seen only once. The rearrangement links TRBV27 to TRBJ2-3; the D gene is possibly TRBD2 (6 bases). The germline gives CDR1 MNHEY, CDR2 SMNVEV (reference sequence). V lost 4 bases and J lost 0, with 11 bases in between. The CDR3 sequence is 15 residues long. The CDR3 protein is CASSSRGTSTDTQYF. The CDR3 coding sequence is TGTGCCAGCAGTTCCCGCGGGACTAGCACAGATACGCAGTATTTT.

J is TRBJ2-2 and V is TRBV6-1; D is possibly TRBD1 (6 bases). The CDR3 sequence is 13 residues long. V was pared by 6 bases and J by 6 bases, with 11 bases between. Germline CDR1 is MNHNS and CDR2 is SASEGT. CDR3 residues: CASRPGTSGELFF. CDR3 nucleotide sequence: TGTGCCAGCAGACCCGGGACATCCGGGGAGCTGTTTTTT.

V usage is TRBV5-1 and J usage is TRBJ2-1; 11 nucleotides agree with TRBD1. Germline CDR1 reads SGHRS; CDR2 reads YFSETQ. V shed 4 bases, J shed 2 bases, and the junction held 5 bases outside the gene matches. The CDR3 totals 16 residues. CDR3 sequence: CASSAPGQGAYNEQFF. The CDR3 bases are TGCGCCAGCAGCGCCCCGGGACAGGGGGCCTACAATGAGCAGTTCTTC.

V usage is TRBV10-3 and J usage is TRBJ2-1; 9 nucleotides match TRBD2. The CDR3 is 17 amino acids. V gave up 4 bases and J gave up 2 bases; unmatched junction bases: 9. CDR1 ENHRY and CDR2 SYGVKD come from the germline V gene. CDR3 coding DNA: TGTGCCATCAGTGGACTAGCGGACCTCTCTACCTACAATGAGCAGTTCTTC. It codes for CAISGLADLSTYNEQFF.

The count of this clone is one. The rearrangement uses TRBV7-2 and TRBJ1-2; D unresolved. V was pared by 8 bases and J by 8 bases, with 18 bases between. This CDR3 region has 13 residues. CDR1 is SGHTA, CDR2 FQGNSA, per germline. The CDR3 reads CASRPGISNGYTF. DNA of the CDR3: TGTGCCAGCCGGCCGGGTATCTCGAACGGCTACACCTTC.

This clone has just a few counts. The chain carries TRBV2 and TRBJ2-3; no clear D gene. The CDR3 spans 13 residues. Germline loops: CDR1 SNHLY, CDR2 FYNNEI. V lost 2 bases, J lost 3 bases, and 6 bases lay in between. The CDR3 nucleotides are TGTGCCAGCAGTGAACGAGCGACAGATACGCAGTATTTT. The encoded protein is CASSERATDTQYF.

The chain carries TRBV10-3 and TRBJ2-5; possible D gene TRBD2, 5 bases. CDR1 and CDR2 from the germline V gene are ENHRY and SYGVKD. Trimming left V 2 bases short and J 5 bases short, with 12 bases between. This CDR3 has 14 amino acids. The CDR3 coding sequence is TGTGCCATCAGTGAGCGGGCCCAGCGGGAGACCCAGTACTTC. This sequence encodes CAISERAQRETQYF.

The chain employs TRBV5-1 and TRBJ2-7; possible D gene TRBD2, 5 bases. Germline V gives CDR1 SGHRS, CDR2 YFSETQ. V was cut by 0 bases and J by 2 bases, with 12 bases left in between. The CDR3 is made up of 15 amino acids. DNA for the CDR3: TGCGCCAGCAGCTTGGACATTAACGGGGCCTACGAGCAGTACTTC. Translated, it gives CASSLDINGAYEQYF.

The J gene is TRBJ2-2, the V gene TRBV2; TRBD2 matches 9 bases. Germline V gene lookup returns CDR1 SNHLY and CDR2 FYNNEI. This CDR3 contains 15 residues. Trimming cost V 6 bases and J 5 bases; bases outside gene matches: 7. The CDR3 here is CASSPPAGGTGELFF. The CDR3 nucleotides read TGTGCCAGCAGCCCTCCAGCGGGAGGAACCGGGGAGCTGTTTTTT. Full variable domain (missing parts from reference TRBV2 and TRBJ2-2): EPEVTQTPSHQVTQMGQEVILRCVPISNHLYFYWYRQILGQKVEFLVSFYNNEISEKSEIFDDQFSVERPDGSNFTLKIRSTKLEDSAMYFCASSPPAGGTGELFFGEGSRLTVL.

The gene calls are TRBV2 and TRBJ2-1, with 8 bases matching TRBD1. Germline loops: CDR1 SNHLY, CDR2 FYNNEI. The V and J ends lost 4 bases and 1 base, in that order; junction bases with no gene match: 6. CDR3 length equals 16 residues. In nucleotides, the CDR3 is TGTGCCAGCAGTGCGCAGGGGGCAGGGTCCTACAATGAGCAGTTCTTC. Translated: CASSAQGAGSYNEQFF.

The chain links TRBV6-4 to TRBJ2-1; D might be TRBD1 (5 bases). CDR1 and CDR2 from the germline V gene are MRHNA and SNTAGT. The CDR3 sequence is 18 residues long. Between the trimmed V and J ends, which lost 1 base and 0 bases, there was a span of 16 bases. CDR3 amino acids: CASSDLTYRLSSYNEQFF. CDR3 sequence (DNA): TGTGCCAGCAGTGACTTAACATACAGGTTAAGCTCCTACAATGAGCAGTTCTTC.

CDR3 residues: CASNKKSSQGGGSNTEAFF. In DNA, the CDR3 is TGTGCCAGCAACAAAAAAAGTTCCCAGGGGGGGGGTTCGAACACTGAAGCTTTCTTT. This chain uses TRBV27 with TRBJ1-1; 7 bases match TRBD1. The CDR3 runs to 19 residues. CDR1 and CDR2 from the germline V gene are MNHEY and SMNVEV (reference sequence). V lost 7 bases to trimming and J lost 1 base; unmatched junction nucleotides: 21.

The CDR3 sequence: CASSGTGTSYEQYF. In DNA form, the CDR3 reads TGTGCCAGCAGTGGGACAGGTACATCCTACGAGCAGTACTTC. The chain couples TRBV7-2 to TRBJ2-7, with 8 bases aligning to TRBD1. Trimming removed 6 bases from V and 1 base from J; junction bases left unmatched: 5. Germline CDR1 and CDR2: SGHTA and FQGNSA. The CDR3 spans 14 residues.

The chain combines TRBV11-2 with TRBJ2-2; the D gene is possibly TRBD1 (6 bases). The germline V gene has CDR1 SGHAT and CDR2 FQNNGV. Trimming removed 5 bases at V and 8 bases at J, with 9 bases between. This CDR3 is built from 12 residues. The CDR3, as DNA: TGTGCCAGCAGCAGACAGGCAGGGGAGCTGTTTTTT. Protein: CASSRQAGELFF. The full variable domain, completed using reference TRBV11-2 and TRBJ2-2, is EAGVAQSPRYKIIEKRQSVAFWCNPISGHATLYWYQQILGQGPKLLIQFQNNGVVDDSQLPKDRFSAERLKGVDSTLKIQPAKLEDSAVYLCASSRQAGELFFGEGSRLTVL.

The chain employs TRBV19 and TRBJ2-7, with D uncertain. CDR1 is LNHDA, CDR2 SQIVND, per germline (reference sequence). With 11 bases removed from V and 0 bases from J, the gap between germline ends came to 17 bases. The CDR3 contains 14 residues. The CDR3 DNA sequence: TGTGCCCCTTCACCACAGACGGTCTCCTACGAGCAGTACTTC. Translating gives CAPSPQTVSYEQYF.

This rearrangement joins TRBV5-5 to TRBJ2-2; D perhaps matches TRBD2 (6 bases). Germline V gives CDR1 SGHKS, CDR2 YYEKEE (reference sequence). Trimming pared 2 bases from V and 5 bases from J, leaving 10 bases between. CDR3 size: 14 residues. The CDR3 protein is CASSFAGGTGELFF. The CDR3 DNA sequence: TGTGCCAGCAGCTTCGCTGGGGGGACCGGGGAGCTGTTTTTT.

CDR3 bases: TGTGCCAGCAGTTTAAACGGGCGGTCTCAGCCCCAGCATTTT. Translating gives CASSLNGRSQPQHF. V is TRBV27 and J is TRBJ1-5, with D unclear. CDR1 and CDR2 from the germline V gene are MNHEY and SMNVEV (reference sequence). Trimming took 2 bases from V and 6 from J, leaving 11 bases between them. The CDR3 spans 14 residues.

The J gene is TRBJ2-7, the V gene TRBV7-2, with 8 bases identical to TRBD1. This CDR3 contains 13 residues. Germline V gene data show CDR1 as SGHTA and CDR2 as FQGNSA. The junction had 4 bases not matched to a gene; V was cut back by 5 bases and J by 4 bases. The CDR3 reads CASSAGGRYEQYF. CDR3 in DNA: TGTGCCAGCAGCGCAGGGGGCAGGTACGAGCAGTACTTC.

In this sample, this clone turned up once. This chain connects TRBV5-1 to TRBJ2-1; the match to TRBD2 covers 12 bases. This CDR3 region has 17 residues. The V gene's germline CDR1 is SGHRS and CDR2 YFSETQ. J gave up 6 bases and V 4 bases, and 11 bases lay outside the gene matches. The CDR3 spells CASSPTSGRSISNEQFF. CDR3 DNA: TGCGCCAGCAGCCCGACTAGCGGGAGAAGCATCTCCAATGAGCAGTTCTTC.

The sample holds one count of this clone. The rearrangement uses TRBV10-3 and TRBJ2-7; TRBD1 aligns across 7 bases. The CDR3 sequence is 15 residues long. V lost 6 bases and J lost 3; bases outside the gene matches: 11. The V gene's germline CDR1 is ENHRY and CDR2 SYGVKD. CDR3 coding DNA: TGTGCCATCAGGGATGACAGGGCTGACATCTACGAGCAGTACTTC. Translation gives CAIRDDRADIYEQYF.

J is TRBJ2-2 and V is TRBV4-2; D perhaps matches TRBD1 (5 bases). Germline CDR1 is LGHNA and CDR2 is YNFKEQ. The length of the CDR3 is 16 residues. With 1 base removed from V and 2 bases from J, the gap between germline ends came to 11 bases. Written as DNA, the CDR3 is TGTGCCAGCAGCCAAGTTGGTCAGGGAAACACCGGGGAGCTGTTTTTT. Translated: CASSQVGQGNTGELFF.

The chain employs TRBV7-9 and TRBJ2-1; TRBD2 aligns across 11 bases. CDR3 length: 19 amino acids. Germline V gene sequence: CDR1 SEHNR, CDR2 FQNEAQ (reference sequence). With 6 bases clipped from V and 0 bases from J, the junction kept 13 bases outside the gene matches. The CDR3: CASRSAGTSGHSSYNEQFF. CDR3 DNA sequence: TGTGCCAGCAGATCAGCCGGGACTAGCGGACATAGCTCCTACAATGAGCAGTTCTTC.

The gene calls are TRBV6-1 and TRBJ2-7; D gene ambiguous. The CDR3 totals 12 residues. In germline, CDR1 is MNHNS, CDR2 SASEGT. V was trimmed by 6 bases and J by 2 bases, leaving 8 bases between them. CDR3 protein: CASRMWTYEQYF. CDR3 DNA sequence: TGTGCCAGCAGGATGTGGACCTACGAGCAGTACTTC.

The chain recombines TRBV29-1 with TRBJ2-1; 13 positions match TRBD2. V was pared by 7 bases and J by 3 bases, with 6 bases of the junction left unmatched. Germline CDR1 SQVTM, CDR2 ANQGSEA. The CDR3 covers 15 residues. The CDR3 protein is CSAPGTSGIYNEQFF. The CDR3 DNA sequence: TGCAGCGCTCCCGGGACTAGCGGGATCTACAATGAGCAGTTCTTC.

The V call is TRBV19, the J call TRBJ2-4; TRBD2 aligns across 7 bases. This CDR3 is 12 amino acids long. V lost 8 bases and J lost 9; bases outside the gene matches: 7. Germline assignment: CDR1 LNHDA and CDR2 SQIVND (reference sequence). CDR3 amino acids: CASGEGGGIQYF. The CDR3 DNA follows: TGTGCCAGTGGGGAGGGCGGGGGCATTCAGTACTTC. The full variable domain, in which reference TRBV19 and TRBJ2-4 provide the parts outside the CDR3, is DGGITQSPKYLFRKEGQNVTLSCEQNLNHDAMYWYRQDPGQGLRLIYYSQIVNDFQKGDIAEGYSVSREKKESFPLTVTSAQKNPTAFYLCASGEGGGIQYFGAGTRLSVL.